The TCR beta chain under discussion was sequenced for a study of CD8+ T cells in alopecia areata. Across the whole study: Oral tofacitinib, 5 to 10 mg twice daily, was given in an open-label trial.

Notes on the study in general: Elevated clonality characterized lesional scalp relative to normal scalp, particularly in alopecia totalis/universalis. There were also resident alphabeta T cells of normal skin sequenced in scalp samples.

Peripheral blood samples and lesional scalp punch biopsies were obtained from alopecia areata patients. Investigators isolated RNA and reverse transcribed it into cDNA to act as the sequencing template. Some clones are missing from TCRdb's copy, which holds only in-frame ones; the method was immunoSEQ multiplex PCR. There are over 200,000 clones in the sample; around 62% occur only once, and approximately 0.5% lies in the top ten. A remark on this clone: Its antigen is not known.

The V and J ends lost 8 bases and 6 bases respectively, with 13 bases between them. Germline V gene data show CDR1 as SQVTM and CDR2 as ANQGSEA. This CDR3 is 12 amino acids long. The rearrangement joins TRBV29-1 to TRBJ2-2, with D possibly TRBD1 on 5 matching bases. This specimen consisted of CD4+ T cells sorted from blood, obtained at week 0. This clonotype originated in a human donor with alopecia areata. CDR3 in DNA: TGCAGCACCCGACAGTACTCCGGGGAGCTGTTTTTT. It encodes CSTRQYSGELFF.